This record covers a single TCR beta chain. No cognate antigen has been identified for it. A commercial ELISA kit detecting HCMV-specific IgG in serum was used to determine HCMV serostatus. Ficoll density gradient centrifugation was used to isolate peripheral blood mononuclear cells from blood. This specimen comes from a study of T cells expressing NK-cell markers (dated by TCRdb to the early 2020s). For the wider study: TCR beta-chain repertoires were profiled in sorted CD3+CD56+NKG2C+, CD3+CD56+NKG2C- and CD3+CD56-NKG2C+ T-cell subsets from fewer than 10 donors. Seven of the eight sequenced donors were HCMV-seropositive and one was HCMV-seronegative. The eight sequenced donors were randomly selected healthy volunteers, three men and five women. Libraries were sequenced as 2 x 150 bp reads on Illumina HiSeq 2000/2500, MiSeq or NextSeq.

From the cysteine up to the phenylalanine, the CDR3 has a length of 14 residues. This entry has no DNA. The germline V gene yields SGHTA for CDR1 and FQGNSA for CDR2. Reads for this sample came from an Illumina HiSeq 2000. TCR beta cDNA libraries were made by 5'RACE template switching that added a universal primer site and unique molecular identifiers. cDNA synthesis was primed from the TCR beta constant segment, followed by two successive PCR amplification steps. The paper's data handling went like this. MIGEC was used to demultiplex reads and group the reads by UMI, and MiTCR was used to assemble and quantify clonotypes. To exclude erroneous sequences, any TCR cDNA sequence not supported by at least two reads was discarded. The tcR package was used for downstream repertoire analysis, and clonotypes were matched across fractions by CDR3 nucleotide sequence plus V segment. VDJmatch was used to annotate antigen specificity against VDJdb, with one amino acid substitution allowed in CDR3. The reads went through TCRdb reprocessing, and each CDR3 protein sequence gets one entry with no DNA. In this record, the V and J calls reflect TCRdb's handling and not the investigators' own analysis. The sample table holds some 450,000 distinct CDR3 sequences. The ten largest account for 7.3% of the sample.

The paper as a whole reports these results and caveats: Those dominant clonotypes were again the most abundant among CD3+CD56-NKG2C+ cells in four donors, at about 25-60.1%. In more than 5 donors, the dominant CD3+CD56+NKG2C+ clonotypes were found to rank among the top 10 CD8+ clonotypes and to make up roughly 1.0-7.5% of CD8+ T cells. It remained unclear whether the expanded NKG2C-expressing T cell clones were specific for HCMV antigens.

Sequenced sample: blood T cells: a sorted CD56 or NKG2C T cell subset, CD4+ or CD8+ T cells, or bulk PBMC T cells (not recorded which). The sequence was obtained from a woman aged 18 to 75 in good health. The sequence joins TRBV7-2 to TRBJ2-5; TCRdb's D call of TRBD2 is untestable without DNA. The CDR3 corresponds to CASSPSGASRTQYF. The reference TRBV7-2 and TRBJ2-5 proteins fill in what lies around the CDR3, so the full variable domain reads GAGVSQSPSNKVTEKGKDVELRCDPISGHTALYWYRQSLGQGLEFLIYFQGNSAPDKSGLPSDRFSAERTGGSVSTLTIQRTQQEDSAVYLCASSPSGASRTQYFGPGTRLLVL.